The 24 T cell receptor beta chains listed next were all sequenced from one sample in a study of cytomegalovirus exposure and HLA in healthy donors. PCR primers comprised 60 Vbeta and 13 Jbeta primers. The repertoire was sequenced with immunoSEQ multiplex PCR; TCRdb's copy has only in-frame clones and lacks some. Counted here are 200,000 to 250,000 clones, 70% to 90% occurring once; the ten biggest clones make up about 1.2%. Sequenced: PBMCs. The receptors stem from a human donor in good health.

This chain uses TRBV30 with TRBJ1-2; D is unresolved. The CDR3 is made up of 15 amino acids. V was trimmed by 0 bases and J by 5 bases, leaving 16 bases between them. Germline V gene lookup returns CDR1 GTSNPN and CDR2 SVGIG (reference sequence). For the CDR3, the DNA is TGTGCCTGGAGTGTAAGGACGCCAAGGACTTATGGCTACACCTTC. It yields the protein CAWSVRTPRTYGYTF.

The V and J genes are TRBV4-2 and TRBJ2-7; TRBD2 might be the D (6 bases). The CDR3 has 18 residues. The V gene's germline CDR1 is LGHNA and CDR2 YNFKEQ. Trimming left V 7 bases short and J 2 bases short, with 27 bases between. CDR3 DNA sequence: TGTGCCAGCATCGACCCCGTTAGCACGGGGGTTTTTCCCTACGAGCAGTACTTC. This encodes CASIDPVSTGVFPYEQYF.

The chain couples TRBV7-3 to TRBJ2-1; 14 bases are shared with TRBD2. The V segment lost 5 bases and the J segment 10 bases; nucleotides outside the gene matches: 7. CDR3 length: 15 amino acids. The germline V gene encodes CDR1 SGHTA and CDR2 FQGTGA. CDR3 protein: CASSPGTSGRDEQFF. CDR3 coding DNA: TGTGCCAGCAGCCCCGGGACTAGCGGGAGAGACGAGCAGTTCTTC.

The CDR3 region has the DNA TGCAGTGCTGAGAGGACCGGGGAGCTGTTTTTT. Its protein is CSAERTGELFF. V is TRBV20-1 and J is TRBJ2-2; D gene ambiguous. Germline CDR1 DFQATT, CDR2 SNEGSKA (reference sequence). The V end lost 5 bases, the J end lost 5 bases, and 6 bases lay between the germline ends. The CDR3 runs 11 residues.

The gene calls are TRBV18 and TRBJ1-2, with D tentatively TRBD1 (6 bases). This CDR3 comprises 14 residues. Trimming removed 1 base at V and 8 bases at J, with 14 bases between. Germline lookup yields CDR1 KGHSH and CDR2 LQKENI. The CDR3 DNA sequence: TGTGCCAGCTCACCACTCACCGGGACAAACGGCTACACCTTC. This encodes CASSPLTGTNGYTF.

This chain links TRBV5-1 with TRBJ2-3; 7 nucleotides align to TRBD2. J lost 2 bases, V lost 0 bases, and 6 bases had no gene match. Germline lookup yields CDR1 SGHRS and CDR2 YFSETQ. This CDR3 contains 16 residues. The CDR3 reads CASSLGGGRSTDTQYF. The CDR3 bases are TGCGCCAGCAGCTTGGGGGGGGGAAGGTCCACAGATACGCAGTATTTT.

This clone is a singleton in its sample. This chain joins TRBV6-6 and TRBJ1-1; unclear D gene. Trimming shortened V by 10 bases and J by 1 base, and 7 bases separated the two germline ends. The CDR3 consists of 11 residues. Germline V gene lookup returns CDR1 MNHNY and CDR2 SVGAGI (reference sequence). This CDR3 is CATRRNTEAFF. CDR3 DNA: TGTGCCACCCGGAGGAACACTGAAGCTTTCTTT.

This chain links TRBV28 with TRBJ2-2; a possible D gene is TRBD2 (5 bases). The V and J ends lost 8 bases and 5 bases respectively, with 12 bases between them. CDR3 size: 13 residues. Germline lookup yields CDR1 MDHEN and CDR2 SYDVKM. CDR3 region: CASEIGETGELFF. CDR3 in DNA: TGTGCCAGCGAGATTGGGGAGACCGGGGAGCTGTTTTTT. The full variable domain, with the rest looked up from reference TRBV28 and TRBJ2-2, is DVKVTQSSRYLVKRTGEKVFLECVQDMDHENMFWYRQDPGLGLRLIYFSYDVKMKEKGDIPEGYSVSREKKERFSLILESASTNQTSMYLCASEIGETGELFFGEGSRLTVL.

This clone is a singleton in its sample. The chain recombines TRBV19 with TRBJ1-5; TRBD1 is a possible D gene (5 bases). V lost 3 bases, J lost 0 bases, and 12 bases lay in between. Germline V gene lookup returns CDR1 LNHDA and CDR2 SQIVND (reference sequence). This CDR3 is 16 amino acids long. CDR3: CASSMNGGISNQPQHF. The CDR3 DNA reads TGTGCCAGTAGTATGAATGGGGGGATTAGCAATCAGCCCCAGCATTTT.

The gene calls are TRBV7-6 and TRBJ1-4, with D maybe TRBD1 (5 bases). Germline loops: CDR1 SGHVS, CDR2 FNYEAQ. V dropped 5 bases and J dropped 5 bases, with 9 bases sitting between them. This CDR3 has 13 residues. CDR3: CASSAGWNEKLFF. The CDR3 DNA follows: TGTGCCAGCAGCGCAGGGTGGAATGAAAAACTGTTTTTT.

This sequence joins TRBV19 and TRBJ2-1; 13 bases are shared with TRBD2. Germline V gives CDR1 LNHDA, CDR2 SQIVND (reference sequence). The J segment lost 2 bases and the V segment lost 5 bases, leaving 6 bases of the junction unmatched. The CDR3 runs 17 residues. The CDR3 is CASSAGTSGTTYNEQFF. CDR3 coding DNA: TGTGCCAGTAGTGCAGGGACTAGCGGGACTACCTACAATGAGCAGTTCTTC.

The gene calls are TRBV5-1 and TRBJ2-1; tentatively, D is TRBD1 (6 bases). The CDR3 has 14 residues. V lost 5 bases, J lost 9 bases, and 18 bases lay in between. Germline values: CDR1 SGHRS, CDR2 YFSETQ. For the CDR3, the DNA is TGCGCCAGCAGTGACAGGTCAGGGCTTCGTGAGCAGTTCTTC. Translating it yields CASSDRSGLREQFF. The full variable domain, in which reference TRBV5-1 and TRBJ2-1 provide the parts outside the CDR3, is KAGVTQTPRYLIKTRGQQVTLSCSPISGHRSVSWYQQTPGQGLQFLFEYFSETQRNKGNFPGRFSGRQFSNSRSEMNVSTLELGDSALYLCASSDRSGLREQFFGPGTRLTVL.

The chain employs TRBV6-1 and TRBJ2-7; D is possibly TRBD2 (6 bases). In germline, CDR1 is MNHNS, CDR2 SASEGT. This CDR3 has 13 residues. V gave up 5 bases and J gave up 4 bases, with 12 bases separating them. In nucleotides, the CDR3 is TGTGCCAGCAGTCCCGGGGGACGGTACGAGCAGTACTTC. Protein: CASSPGGRYEQYF.

Remarks on this clone: The sample has other DNA sequences that encode this CDR3 too. The V gene is TRBV21-1, the J gene TRBJ1-1. TRBV21-1 is flagged as a pseudogene. The CDR3 extends over 20 amino acids. This chain's CDR3 is CASSTGGIGGQRQGGTEAFF. The CDR3 DNA follows: TGTGCCAGCAGCACCGGGGGGATAGGAGGACAAAGGCAGGGTGGCACCGAAGCTTTCTTT.

As regards this clone: A read error may produce the germline difference seen at one junction end. This chain links TRBV7-9 with TRBJ2-7; TRBD1 agrees at 7 bases. The CDR3 contains 13 residues. Germline CDR1 SEHNR, CDR2 FQNEAQ (reference sequence). The CDR3 bases are TGTTCCAGCAGCTCTGACAGGGACTACGAGCAGTACTTC. It specifies CSSSSDRDYEQYF. Based on the CDR3 plus reference TRBV7-9 and TRBJ2-7, the full variable domain is DTGVSQNPRHKITKRGQNVTFRCDPISEHNRLYWYRQTLGQGPEFLTYFQNEAQLEKSRLLSDRFSAERPKGSFSTLEIQRTEQGDSAMYLCSSSSDRDYEQYFGPGTRLTVT.

This clone was seen only a few times. The V gene is TRBV28, the J gene TRBJ1-2; D is uncertain. V was shortened by 2 bases and J by 3 bases, with 4 bases between the two germline ends. CDR1 and CDR2 from the germline V gene are MDHEN and SYDVKM. The CDR3 has 12 amino acids. CDR3: CASSLVDYGYTF. The CDR3 DNA reads TGTGCCAGCAGTTTAGTCGACTATGGCTACACCTTC.

This chain uses TRBV6-4 with TRBJ2-1, with TRBD2 matching 12 bases. Per germline, CDR1 MRHNA and CDR2 SNTAGT. V lost 8 bases and J lost 3; bases outside the gene matches: 5. This CDR3 is built from 15 residues. CDR3 sequence reads: CASLLAGGDYNEQFF. In DNA, the CDR3 is TGTGCCAGCCTACTAGCGGGAGGTGACTACAATGAGCAGTTCTTC.

The count of this clone is one. This chain connects TRBV6-6 to TRBJ2-7; tentatively, D is TRBD2 (6 bases). Germline V CDR1 and CDR2: MNHNY, SVGAGI (reference sequence). The CDR3 length is 13 residues. The V end was cut by 6 bases, the J end by 3 bases, with 12 bases between. Here the CDR3 reads CASRRLDRYEQYF. Here the CDR3 DNA reads TGTGCCAGCAGGAGACTAGACCGCTACGAGCAGTACTTC.

The chain has TRBV7-8 and TRBJ1-4; 8 bases are shared with TRBD1. V gave up 5 bases and J gave up 8 bases; unmatched junction bases: 10. Germline CDR1 is SGHVS and CDR2 is FQNEAQ. This CDR3 comprises 15 residues. The CDR3 DNA follows: TGTGCCAGCAGCCCACGACAGGGGATTGAGGAAAAACTGTTTTTT. Its translation: CASSPRQGIEEKLFF.

This clone was recorded only once. The chain employs TRBV5-1 and TRBJ2-5; the match to TRBD2 covers 8 bases. With 5 bases clipped from V and 2 bases from J, the junction kept 5 bases outside the gene matches. Germline V lookup: CDR1 SGHRS, CDR2 YFSETQ. CDR3 length: 14 residues. The CDR3 reads CASRPTSGQETQYF. For the CDR3, the DNA is TGCGCCAGCAGACCTACTAGCGGTCAAGAGACCCAGTACTTC.

This clone was found a few times. The V gene is TRBV29-1, the J gene TRBJ1-2, with 7 nucleotides matching TRBD1. Looked up from germline, CDR1 is SQVTM and CDR2 is ANQGSEA. Trimming cost V 7 bases and J 2 bases; bases outside gene matches: 7. This CDR3 has 13 amino acids. CDR3 nucleotide sequence: TGCAGCGCGGGGACAGCATTGAACTATGGCTACACCTTC. It yields the protein CSAGTALNYGYTF.

The rearrangement joins TRBV4-1 to TRBJ2-4; TRBD2 aligns across 10 bases. This CDR3 has 15 residues. Germline-derived CDR1 and CDR2 are MGHRA and YSYEKL. The J segment lost 11 bases and the V segment lost 4 bases, leaving 11 bases of the junction unmatched. This CDR3 is CASSRERLAGEVQYF. The CDR3 region has the DNA TGCGCCAGCAGCCGAGAGAGGCTAGCGGGAGAAGTTCAGTACTTC.

This chain links TRBV5-1 with TRBJ2-1; D gene uncertain. Germline loops: CDR1 SGHRS, CDR2 YFSETQ. Trimming took off 1 base at V and 6 bases at J, with 11 bases between the two ends. The CDR3 is made up of 14 amino acids. CDR3 residues: CASSLRTYGNEQFF. CDR3 nucleotide sequence: TGCGCCAGCAGCTTGCGTACTTACGGCAATGAGCAGTTCTTC.

The rearrangement uses TRBV7-6 and TRBJ2-1, with D maybe TRBD2 (5 bases). The CDR3 covers 15 residues. CDR1 SGHVS and CDR2 FNYEAQ come from the germline V gene. The germline V and J ends were trimmed by 4 bases and 7 bases, with 17 bases remaining between them. The CDR3 DNA reads TGTGCCAGCAGCTCGGGTCTCGGGGTTGTAAATGAGCAGTTCTTC. Translation gives CASSSGLGVVNEQFF.